This T cell receptor beta chain stems from a study of glioma-infiltrating T cells. Study in general: Dexamethasone exposure before glioma surgery was limited to six or fewer days. Sequencing aimed for about 4.5- to 11-fold coverage of about a million peripheral T cells.

Amplification of TCR alpha and beta CDR3 regions from RNA used iRepertoire nested multiplex PCR. TCRdb independently ran MiXCR on the multiplex PCR reads; one entry per CDR3 protein. The table shows around 350,000 distinct CDR3 sequences, with roughly 41% occurring only once. This CDR3 spans 17 amino acids. Trimming removed 4 bases from V and 8 bases from J; junction bases left unmatched: 15. Looked up from germline, CDR1 is LGHNA and CDR2 is YSLEER. Notes on this clonotype: The antigen is unknown.

Study results and caveats: Patients with low tissue-blood divergence carried a signature set of shared blood CDR3 motifs. Gliomas, especially low-grade, showed above-expected tissue-blood divergence; non-neoplastic patients showed below.

This sequence originates from a human donor with low-grade glioma or glioblastoma, undergoing nonglioma brain surgery, or in good health (not recorded which). The specimen sequenced was glioma tissue, nonneoplastic brain tissue, or PBMCs (not recorded which). The rearrangement joins TRBV4-3 to TRBJ1-4; the match to TRBD1 covers 8 bases. The CDR3: CASSPLRTGRPSEKLFF. In nucleotides, the CDR3 is TGCGCCAGCAGCCCCCTCAGGACAGGGCGCCCTAGCGAAAAACTGTTTTTT.